The 16 T cell receptor beta chains presented below share a single source sample, sequenced in a study of shared clonotypes between healthy human individuals. Measured with immunoSEQ multiplex PCR; TCRdb has only the in-frame clones, and not every one. The data hold about 2,500,000 clones, with around 90% observed a single time. The sample taken for sequencing was naive CD4+ T cells sorted from blood. Described subset: CD45RA+ positively selected. Receptors were obtained from a man younger than 30 in good health.

The chain employs TRBV27 and TRBJ2-1; TRBD1 matches 10 bases. Germline trimming cut 6 bases from V and 6 bases from J; bases unmatched to any gene: 8. The germline CDR1 and CDR2 sequences are MNHEY and SMNVEV (reference sequence). This CDR3 has 15 amino acids. DNA for the CDR3: TGTGCCAGCAGCGGCCGGGACAGGGGAAGCAATGAGCAGTTCTTC. Protein: CASSGRDRGSNEQFF.

The CDR3 protein is CASSFGKTQYF. DNA of the CDR3: TGTGCCAGCAGCTTTGGGAAGACGCAGTATTTT. The rearrangement links TRBV9 to TRBJ2-3; unclear D gene. The germline V gene has CDR1 SGDLS and CDR2 YYNGEE. CDR3 size: 11 residues. V was shortened by 4 bases and J by 9 bases, with 9 bases between the two germline ends.

This CDR3 is CASSAGLGTVSYNEQFF. The CDR3 coding sequence is TGTGCCAGCAGCGCGGGGTTGGGGACAGTATCCTACAATGAGCAGTTCTTC. The gene calls are TRBV9 and TRBJ2-1; 7 positions match TRBD1. This CDR3 has 17 residues. V lost 3 bases to trimming and J lost 1 base; unmatched junction nucleotides: 10. CDR1 is SGDLS and CDR2 is YYNGEE in the germline V gene.

In the case of this clone: This sample also contains other DNA sequences that code for the same CDR3. This sequence joins TRBV6-6 and TRBJ1-2; D remains ambiguous. The CDR3 totals 14 residues. Germline V gene lookup returns CDR1 MNHNY and CDR2 SVGAGI (reference sequence). V was pared by 3 bases and J by 4 bases, with 12 bases between. The CDR3 protein is CASSYSTDSYGYTF. The CDR3 nucleotides read TGTGCCAGCAGTTATAGCACTGATTCCTATGGCTACACCTTC.

This clone came up once. The V call is TRBV7-2, the J call TRBJ1-2; D gene unclear. This CDR3 spans 12 amino acids. The V gene lost 7 bases and the J gene lost 8 bases, with 14 bases spanning the gap. Per germline, CDR1 SGHTA and CDR2 FQGNSA. This CDR3 reads CASIKTWEGYTF. CDR3 sequence (DNA): TGTGCCAGCATCAAAACCTGGGAGGGCTACACCTTC.

The chain combines TRBV5-6 with TRBJ2-3; TRBD1 agrees at 7 bases. CDR3 length: 15 amino acids. V dropped 6 bases and J dropped 2; count of bases not matched to a gene: 9. Germline CDR1 and CDR2: SGHDT and YYEEEE. The CDR3 is CASTRRTGFTDTQYF. DNA of the CDR3: TGTGCCAGCACCCGTCGGACAGGTTTCACAGATACGCAGTATTTT.

This chain uses TRBV6-1 with TRBJ2-7; 11 bases agree with TRBD1. The CDR3 covers 13 residues. Germline V lookup: CDR1 MNHNS, CDR2 SASEGT. V gave up 10 bases and J gave up 2 bases; unmatched junction bases: 4. The CDR3 DNA follows: TGTGCCACCGGGGACAGGGGGACCTACGAGCAGTACTTC. Its protein product is CATGDRGTYEQYF.

V is TRBV10-3 and J is TRBJ1-2; D unclear. CDR1 is ENHRY and CDR2 is SYGVKD in the germline V gene. There are 14 residues in the CDR3. V lost 10 bases and J 4 bases, leaving 19 bases between the germline ends. CDR3 region: CATNPRFPFYGYTF. The CDR3 DNA sequence: TGTGCCACCAACCCCAGGTTTCCTTTCTATGGCTACACCTTC.

The chain couples TRBV14 to TRBJ2-3, with D perhaps matching TRBD2 (6 bases). V was trimmed by 4 bases and J by 1 base, leaving 15 bases between them. This CDR3 region has 16 residues. Germline V gene lookup returns CDR1 SGHDN and CDR2 FVKESK. Here the CDR3 reads CASSPHGGVGTDTQYF. In nucleotides, the CDR3 is TGTGCCAGCAGCCCCCACGGGGGAGTTGGCACAGATACGCAGTATTTT.

The gene calls are TRBV4-1 and TRBJ2-7; D assignment may be TRBD1 or TRBD2 (7 bases each). The CDR3 loop spans 15 amino acids. CDR1 is MGHRA and CDR2 is YSYEKL in the germline V gene. Trimming left V 2 bases short and J 1 base short, with 12 bases between. CDR3 loop: CASSQRQGGSYEQYF. The CDR3 nucleotides read TGCGCCAGCAGCCAAAGACAGGGAGGGTCCTACGAGCAGTACTTC.

V and J are TRBV6-1 and TRBJ2-3, with TRBD1 matching 10 bases. The V and J ends lost 4 bases and 1 base, in that order; junction bases with no gene match: 5. This CDR3 has 16 amino acids. Germline values: CDR1 MNHNS, CDR2 SASEGT. CDR3 sequence: CASSVGTGVGTDTQYF. In DNA, the CDR3 is TGTGCCAGCAGTGTTGGGACAGGGGTTGGCACAGATACGCAGTATTTT.

The V gene is TRBV27, the J gene TRBJ1-6, with TRBD1 matching over 9 bases. V gave up 6 bases and J gave up 10 bases; unmatched junction bases: 4. The CDR3 sequence is 13 residues long. The germline CDR1 and CDR2 sequences are MNHEY and SMNVEV (reference sequence). The CDR3 nucleotides are TGTGCCAGCAGGGGGACAGGGATCTCACCCCTCCACTTT. It codes for CASRGTGISPLHF.

The chain combines TRBV30 with TRBJ1-2, with D hard to call. Germline-derived CDR1 and CDR2 are GTSNPN and SVGIG (reference sequence). CDR3 length equals 11 residues. The ends were cut back, 7 bases at V and 1 base at J, with 7 bases in the middle. The CDR3 DNA reads TGTGCCTACTCGGATAACTATGGCTACACCTTC. Translated, it gives CAYSDNYGYTF.

This chain joins TRBV18 and TRBJ2-2; no firm D call. There are 15 residues in the CDR3. Between the trimmed V and J ends, which lost 5 bases and 0 bases, there was a span of 10 bases. Per germline, CDR1 KGHSH and CDR2 LQKENI. For the CDR3, the DNA is TGTGCCAGCTCATCGGGTGGATCGAACACCGGGGAGCTGTTTTTT. It encodes CASSSGGSNTGELFF. The full variable domain, rest sourced from reference TRBV18 and TRBJ2-2, is NAGVMQNPRHLVRRRGQEARLRCSPMKGHSHVYWYRQLPEEGLKFMVYLQKENIIDESGMPKERFSAEFPKEGPSILRIQQVVRGDSAAYFCASSSGGSNTGELFFGEGSRLTVL.

This sequence joins TRBV28 and TRBJ2-4; TRBD1 matches 7 bases. CDR1 and CDR2 (germline): MDHEN, SYDVKM. Trimming cost V 2 bases and J 0 bases; bases outside gene matches: 1. This CDR3 region has 15 residues. The CDR3 bases are TGTGCCAGCAGTTTAAGACAGGGAGCCAAAAACATTCAGTACTTC. Its translation is CASSLRQGAKNIQYF.

The chain carries TRBV5-4 and TRBJ2-5; 10 bases map to TRBD2. The V gene's germline CDR1 is SGHNT and CDR2 YYREEE (reference sequence). V lost 3 bases to trimming and J lost 4 bases; unmatched junction nucleotides: 9. The CDR3 totals 16 residues. CDR3 nucleotide sequence: TGTGCCAGCAGCTCGGGTGGACTAGCGGAACGAGAGACCCAGTACTTC. It encodes CASSSGGLAERETQYF.